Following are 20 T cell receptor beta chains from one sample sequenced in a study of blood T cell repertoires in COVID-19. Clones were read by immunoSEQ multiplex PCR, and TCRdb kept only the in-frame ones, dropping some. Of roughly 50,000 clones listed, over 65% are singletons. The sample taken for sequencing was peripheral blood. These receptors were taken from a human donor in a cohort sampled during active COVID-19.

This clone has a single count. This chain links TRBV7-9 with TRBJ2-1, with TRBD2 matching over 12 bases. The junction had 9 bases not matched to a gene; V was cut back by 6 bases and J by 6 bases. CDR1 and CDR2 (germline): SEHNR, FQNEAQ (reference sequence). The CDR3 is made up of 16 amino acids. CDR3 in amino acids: CASRNLAGGPGNEQFF. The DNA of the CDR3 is TGTGCCAGCAGGAATCTAGCGGGGGGGCCAGGCAATGAGCAGTTCTTC. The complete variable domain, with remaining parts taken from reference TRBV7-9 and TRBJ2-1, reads DTGVSQNPRHKITKRGQNVTFRCDPISEHNRLYWYRQTLGQGPEFLTYFQNEAQLEKSRLLSDRFSAERPKGSFSTLEIQRTEQGDSAMYLCASRNLAGGPGNEQFFGPGTRLTVL.

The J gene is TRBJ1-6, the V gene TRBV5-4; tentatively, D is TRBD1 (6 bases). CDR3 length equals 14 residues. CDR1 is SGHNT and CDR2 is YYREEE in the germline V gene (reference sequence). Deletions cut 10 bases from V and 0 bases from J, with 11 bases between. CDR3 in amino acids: CASRGSSYNSPLHF. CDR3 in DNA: TGTGCCTCGAGGGGGAGCTCCTATAATTCACCCCTCCACTTT. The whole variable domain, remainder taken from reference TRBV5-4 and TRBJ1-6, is ETGVTQSPTHLIKTRGQQVTLRCSSQSGHNTVSWYQQALGQGPQFIFQYYREEENGRGNFPPRFSGLQFPNYSSELNVNALELDDSALYLCASRGSSYNSPLHFGNGTRLTVT.

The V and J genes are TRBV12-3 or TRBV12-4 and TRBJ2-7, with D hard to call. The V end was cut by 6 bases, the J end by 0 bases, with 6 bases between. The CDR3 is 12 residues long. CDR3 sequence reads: CASSPSSYEQYF. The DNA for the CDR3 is TGTGCCAGCAGCCCCAGCTCCTACGAGCAGTACTTC.

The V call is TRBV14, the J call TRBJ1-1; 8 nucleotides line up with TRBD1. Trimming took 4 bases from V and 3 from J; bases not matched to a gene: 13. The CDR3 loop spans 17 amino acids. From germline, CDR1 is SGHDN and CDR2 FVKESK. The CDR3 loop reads CASSPYRGTPTDTEAFF. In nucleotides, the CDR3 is TGTGCCAGCAGCCCGTACAGGGGGACCCCGACGGACACTGAAGCTTTCTTT.

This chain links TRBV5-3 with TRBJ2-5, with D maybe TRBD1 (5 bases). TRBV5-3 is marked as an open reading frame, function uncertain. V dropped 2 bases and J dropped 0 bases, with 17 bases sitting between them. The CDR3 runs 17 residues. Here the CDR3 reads CARSFPTNPQDQETQYF. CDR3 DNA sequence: TGTGCCAGAAGCTTCCCCACGAACCCACAGGACCAAGAGACCCAGTACTTC.

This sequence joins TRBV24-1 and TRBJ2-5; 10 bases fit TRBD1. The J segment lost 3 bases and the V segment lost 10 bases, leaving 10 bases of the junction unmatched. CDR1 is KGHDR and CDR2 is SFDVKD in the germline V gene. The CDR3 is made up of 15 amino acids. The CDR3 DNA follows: TGTGCCACGAGTACTTTGACAGGGGGCAAAGAGACCCAGTACTTC. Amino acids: CATSTLTGGKETQYF.

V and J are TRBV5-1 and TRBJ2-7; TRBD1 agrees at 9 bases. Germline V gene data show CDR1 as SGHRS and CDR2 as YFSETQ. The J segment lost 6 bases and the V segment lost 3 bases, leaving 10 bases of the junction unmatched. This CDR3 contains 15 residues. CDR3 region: CASSSLDRGGVEQYF. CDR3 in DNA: TGCGCCAGCAGCTCGTTGGACAGGGGTGGGGTCGAGCAGTACTTC.

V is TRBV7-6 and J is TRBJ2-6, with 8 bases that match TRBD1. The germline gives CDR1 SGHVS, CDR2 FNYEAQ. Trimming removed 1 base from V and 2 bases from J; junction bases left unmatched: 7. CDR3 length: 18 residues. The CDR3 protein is CASSLVGAGGAGANVLTF. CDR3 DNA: TGTGCCAGCAGCTTAGTCGGGGCAGGGGGCGCTGGGGCCAACGTCCTGACTTTC. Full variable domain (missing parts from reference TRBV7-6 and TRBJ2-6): GAGVSQSPRYKVTKRGQDVALRCDPISGHVSLYWYRQALGQGPEFLTYFNYEAQQDKSGLPNDRFSAERPEGSISTLTIQRTEQRDSAMYRCASSLVGAGGAGANVLTFGAGSRLTVL.

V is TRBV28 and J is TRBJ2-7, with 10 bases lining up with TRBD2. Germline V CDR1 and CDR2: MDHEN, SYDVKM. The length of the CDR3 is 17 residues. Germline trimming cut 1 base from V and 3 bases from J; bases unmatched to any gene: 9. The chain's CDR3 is CASSLYGLAGDLYEQYF. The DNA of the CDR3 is TGTGCCAGCAGTTTATATGGCCTAGCGGGGGACCTCTACGAGCAGTACTTC.

DNA of the CDR3: TGTGCCAGCAGTTTAGCCAGTACCCTTGATTCACCCCTCCACTTT. Translating gives CASSLASTLDSPLHF. V is TRBV27 and J is TRBJ1-6; D ambiguous. Germline V CDR1 and CDR2: MNHEY, SMNVEV (reference sequence). This CDR3 is built from 15 residues. V was cut by 2 bases and J by 8 bases, with 13 bases left in between.

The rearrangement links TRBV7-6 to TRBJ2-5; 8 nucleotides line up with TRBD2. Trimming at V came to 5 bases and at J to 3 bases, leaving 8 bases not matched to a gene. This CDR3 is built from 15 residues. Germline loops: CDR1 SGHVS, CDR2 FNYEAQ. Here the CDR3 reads CASSPSGGVEETQYF. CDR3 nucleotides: TGTGCCAGCAGCCCCAGCGGGGGAGTTGAAGAGACCCAGTACTTC.

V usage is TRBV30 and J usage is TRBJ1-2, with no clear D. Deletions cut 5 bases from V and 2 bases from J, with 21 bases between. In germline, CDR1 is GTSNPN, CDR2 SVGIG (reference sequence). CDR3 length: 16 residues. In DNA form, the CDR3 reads TGTGCCTGGTTTTTTGGTGGGCAGGTGGTAAACTATGGCTACACCTTC. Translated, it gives CAWFFGGQVVNYGYTF. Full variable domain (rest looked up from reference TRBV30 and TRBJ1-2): SQTIHQWPATLVQPVGSPLSLECTVEGTSNPNLYWYRQAAGRGLQLLFYSVGIGQISSEVPQNLSASRPQDRQFILSSKKLLLSDSGFYLCAWFFGGQVVNYGYTFGSGTRLTVV.

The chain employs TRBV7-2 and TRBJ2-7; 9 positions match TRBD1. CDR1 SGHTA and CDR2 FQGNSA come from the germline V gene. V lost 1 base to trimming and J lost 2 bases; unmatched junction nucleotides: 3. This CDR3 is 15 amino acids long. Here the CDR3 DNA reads TGTGCCAGCAGCTTAGGACAGGGGGTGACCTACGAGCAGTACTTC. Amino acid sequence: CASSLGQGVTYEQYF.

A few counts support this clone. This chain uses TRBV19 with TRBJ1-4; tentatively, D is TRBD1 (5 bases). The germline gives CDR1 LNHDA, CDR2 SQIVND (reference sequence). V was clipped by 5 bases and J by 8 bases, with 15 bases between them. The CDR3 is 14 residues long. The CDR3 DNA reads TGTGCCAGTAGTCCAGGGAGGATGGGAGAAAAACTGTTTTTT. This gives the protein CASSPGRMGEKLFF. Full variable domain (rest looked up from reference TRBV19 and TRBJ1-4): DGGITQSPKYLFRKEGQNVTLSCEQNLNHDAMYWYRQDPGQGLRLIYYSQIVNDFQKGDIAEGYSVSREKKESFPLTVTSAQKNPTAFYLCASSPGRMGEKLFFGSGTQLSVL.

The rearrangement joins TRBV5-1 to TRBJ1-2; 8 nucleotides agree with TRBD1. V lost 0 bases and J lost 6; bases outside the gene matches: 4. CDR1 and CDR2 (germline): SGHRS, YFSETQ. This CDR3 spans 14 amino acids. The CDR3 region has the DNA TGCGCCAGCAGCTTGGTTGCAGGGGGCCATGGCTACACCTTC. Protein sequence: CASSLVAGGHGYTF. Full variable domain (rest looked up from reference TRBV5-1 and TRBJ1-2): KAGVTQTPRYLIKTRGQQVTLSCSPISGHRSVSWYQQTPGQGLQFLFEYFSETQRNKGNFPGRFSGRQFSNSRSEMNVSTLELGDSALYLCASSLVAGGHGYTFGSGTRLTVV.

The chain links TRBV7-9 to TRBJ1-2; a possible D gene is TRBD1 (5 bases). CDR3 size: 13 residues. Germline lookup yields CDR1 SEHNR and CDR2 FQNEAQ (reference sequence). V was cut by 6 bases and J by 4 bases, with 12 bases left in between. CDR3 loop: CASSPQGVYGYTF. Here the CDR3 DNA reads TGTGCCAGCAGTCCACAAGGGGTCTATGGCTACACCTTC.

The CDR3: CASSITGTANYGYTF. In nucleotides, the CDR3 is TGTGCCAGTAGTATCACCGGGACAGCTAACTATGGCTACACCTTC. V and J are TRBV19 and TRBJ1-2, with TRBD1 matching 7 bases. This CDR3 contains 15 residues. Trimming removed 3 bases from V and 0 bases from J; junction bases left unmatched: 4. Germline lookup yields CDR1 LNHDA and CDR2 SQIVND (reference sequence).

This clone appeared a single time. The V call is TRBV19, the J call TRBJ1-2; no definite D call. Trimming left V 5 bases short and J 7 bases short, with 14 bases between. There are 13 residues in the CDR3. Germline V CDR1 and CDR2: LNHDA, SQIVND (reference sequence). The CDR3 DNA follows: TGTGCCAGTAGTCGAGCGGGAGGCAGTGGCTACACCTTC. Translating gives CASSRAGGSGYTF.

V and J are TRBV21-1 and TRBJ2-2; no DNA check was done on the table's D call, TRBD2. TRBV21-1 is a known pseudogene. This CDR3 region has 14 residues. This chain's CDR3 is CASSKGRCTGELFF. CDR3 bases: TGTGCCAGCAGCAAGGGGAGGTGCACCGGGGAGCTGTTTTTT.

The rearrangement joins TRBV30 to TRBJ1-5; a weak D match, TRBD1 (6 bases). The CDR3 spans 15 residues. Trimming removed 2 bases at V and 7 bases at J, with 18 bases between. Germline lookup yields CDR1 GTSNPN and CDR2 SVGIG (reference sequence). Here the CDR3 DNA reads TGTGCCTGGAGTAGTGGAACAGGGATAGGGCAGCCCCAGCATTTT. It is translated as CAWSSGTGIGQPQHF.